The source of this T cell receptor beta chain is a study of CD4+ T cells in melanoma (dated by TCRdb to between 2021 and 2024). Some background on the complete study: The study examined neoantigen-specific CD4+ T cells in human melanoma. What the work shows at the level of the full study, not this receptor alone: Neoantigen-specific CD4+ T cells in melanoma were reported to have a range of differentiation states. Neoantigen-specific CD4+ T cells were reported to be correlated with the function of CD8+ T cells, macrophages and B cells.

There are 16 amino acids in the CDR3, from cysteine to phenylalanine inclusive. This entry keeps only the CDR3 DNA: 48 bases, framed from base 1. Trimming takes 4 bases off V and 3 bases off J; junction bases not matched to a gene: 11. Per the germline V gene (reference sequence), PRHDT is the CDR1 and FYEKMQ is the CDR2. The donors were people with melanoma. Receptor amplification or capture employed the immunoSEQ multiplex PCR assay. The clones in this table, taken by TCRdb from immuneACCESS, are in-frame only. Not every clone is retained; where verified, under half of the shortfall comes from an unresolved V gene, and the cause of the rest is unknown. For this sample the table gives about 50,000 clones, of which roughly 89% were detected only once. 10% to 15% of the sample lies in the top ten. To note about this clone: Which antigen it targets is not known. It has no much larger one-base neighbor in the sample; base qualities were not kept.

Recombination linked TRBV13 to TRBJ2-7, with TRBD2 identical over 8 junction bases. Sequencing was done on a sample of peripheral blood. The receptor's source is a human donor with melanoma. The CDR3 sequence is CASSSRLGGASYEQYF. The DNA sequence follows: TGTGCCAGCAGCTCTCGACTCGGGGGGGCCAGCTACGAGCAGTACTTC.